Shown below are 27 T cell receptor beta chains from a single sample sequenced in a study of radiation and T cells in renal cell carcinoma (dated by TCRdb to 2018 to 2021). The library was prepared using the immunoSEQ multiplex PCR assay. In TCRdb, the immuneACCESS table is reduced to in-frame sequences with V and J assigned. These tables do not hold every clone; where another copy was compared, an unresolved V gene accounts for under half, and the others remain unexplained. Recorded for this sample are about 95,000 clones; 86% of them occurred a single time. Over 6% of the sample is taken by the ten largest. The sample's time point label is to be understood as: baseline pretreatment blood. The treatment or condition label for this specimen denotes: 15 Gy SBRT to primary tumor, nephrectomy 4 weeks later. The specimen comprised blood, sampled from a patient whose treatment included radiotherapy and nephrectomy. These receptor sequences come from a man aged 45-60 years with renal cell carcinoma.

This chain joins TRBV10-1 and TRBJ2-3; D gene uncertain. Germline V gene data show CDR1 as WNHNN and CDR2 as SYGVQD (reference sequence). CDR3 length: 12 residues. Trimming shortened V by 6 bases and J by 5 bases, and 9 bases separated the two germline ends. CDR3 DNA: TGCGCCAGCAGGGGATCGGGAGATACGCAGTATTTT. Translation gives CASRGSGDTQYF.

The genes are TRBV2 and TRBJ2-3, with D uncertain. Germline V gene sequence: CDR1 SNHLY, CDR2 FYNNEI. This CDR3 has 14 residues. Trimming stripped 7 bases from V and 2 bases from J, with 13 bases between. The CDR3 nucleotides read TGTGCCAGCAAGACCCGTTCTTCCACAGATACGCAGTATTTT. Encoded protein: CASKTRSSTDTQYF.

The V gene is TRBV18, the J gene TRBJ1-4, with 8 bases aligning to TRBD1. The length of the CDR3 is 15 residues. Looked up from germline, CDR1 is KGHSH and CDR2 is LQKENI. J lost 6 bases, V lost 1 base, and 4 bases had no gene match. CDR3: CASSPRQDRDEKLFF. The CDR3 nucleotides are TGTGCCAGCTCACCACGCCAGGACAGGGATGAAAAACTGTTTTTT.

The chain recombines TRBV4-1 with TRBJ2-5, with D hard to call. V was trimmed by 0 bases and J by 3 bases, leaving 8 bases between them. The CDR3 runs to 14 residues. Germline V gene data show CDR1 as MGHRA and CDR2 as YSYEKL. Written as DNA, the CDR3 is TGCGCCAGCAGCCAAGATCGAGGAAAAGAGACCCAGTACTTC. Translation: CASSQDRGKETQYF.

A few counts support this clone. The DNA of the CDR3 is TGTGCCATAAGGACAGGTGCTAATGAAAAACTGTTTTTT. It yields the protein CAIRTGANEKLFF. The V gene is TRBV6-6, the J gene TRBJ1-4; TRBD1 matches at 7 bases. The ends lost 10 bases at V and 3 bases at J; junction bases unmatched: 5. There are 13 residues in the CDR3. Germline V gene lookup returns CDR1 MNHNY and CDR2 SVGAGI (reference sequence).

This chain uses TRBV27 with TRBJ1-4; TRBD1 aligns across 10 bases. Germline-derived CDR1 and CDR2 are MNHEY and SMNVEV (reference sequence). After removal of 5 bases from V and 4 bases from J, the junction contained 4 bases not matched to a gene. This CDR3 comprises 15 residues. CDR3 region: CASSADRGINEKLFF. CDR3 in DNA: TGTGCCAGCAGTGCGGACAGGGGGATTAATGAAAAACTGTTTTTT.

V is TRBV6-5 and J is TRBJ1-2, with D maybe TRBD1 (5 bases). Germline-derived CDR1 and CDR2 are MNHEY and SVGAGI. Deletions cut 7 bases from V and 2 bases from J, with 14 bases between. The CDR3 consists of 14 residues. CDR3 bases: TGTGCCAGCACTCCTAGACAGACGAACTATGGCTACACCTTC. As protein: CASTPRQTNYGYTF.

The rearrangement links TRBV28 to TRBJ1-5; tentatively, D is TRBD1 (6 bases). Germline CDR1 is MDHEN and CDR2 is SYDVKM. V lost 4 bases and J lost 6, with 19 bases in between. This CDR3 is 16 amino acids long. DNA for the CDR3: TGTGCCAGCAGTTCCATATCGACAGGTCTTGCTCAGCCCCAGCATTTT. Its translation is CASSSISTGLAQPQHF.

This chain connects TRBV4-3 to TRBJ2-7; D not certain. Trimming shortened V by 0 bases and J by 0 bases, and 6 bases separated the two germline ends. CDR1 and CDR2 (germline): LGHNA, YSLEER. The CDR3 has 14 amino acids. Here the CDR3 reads CASSQDKSSYEQYF. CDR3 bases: TGCGCCAGCAGCCAAGATAAGAGCTCCTACGAGCAGTACTTC.

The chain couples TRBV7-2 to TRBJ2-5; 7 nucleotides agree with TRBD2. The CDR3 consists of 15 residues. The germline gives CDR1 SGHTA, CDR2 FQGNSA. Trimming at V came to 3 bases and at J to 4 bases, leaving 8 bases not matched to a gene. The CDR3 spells CASSFAGERLETQYF. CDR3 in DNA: TGTGCCAGCAGCTTTGCGGGGGAACGGTTAGAGACCCAGTACTTC.

CDR3 loop: CASSGTVLEAFF. DNA for the CDR3: TGTGCCAGCAGTGGAACAGTCCTTGAAGCTTTCTTT. The gene calls are TRBV6-1 and TRBJ1-1; unclear D gene. CDR3 length: 12 residues. V was shortened by 4 bases and J by 7 bases, with 10 bases between the two germline ends. Germline CDR1 is MNHNS and CDR2 is SASEGT.

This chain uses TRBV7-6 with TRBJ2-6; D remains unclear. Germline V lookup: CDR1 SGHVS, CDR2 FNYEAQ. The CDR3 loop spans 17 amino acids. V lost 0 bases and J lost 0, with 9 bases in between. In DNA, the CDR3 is TGTGCCAGCAGCTTAGCTTTAGGAAACTCTGGGGCCAACGTCCTGACTTTC. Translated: CASSLALGNSGANVLTF.

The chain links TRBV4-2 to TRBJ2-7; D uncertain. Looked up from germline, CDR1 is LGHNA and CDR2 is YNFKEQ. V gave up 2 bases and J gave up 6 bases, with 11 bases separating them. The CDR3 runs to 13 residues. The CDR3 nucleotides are TGTGCCAGCAGCCAAATGTCGATCCCCGAGCAGTACTTC. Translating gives CASSQMSIPEQYF.

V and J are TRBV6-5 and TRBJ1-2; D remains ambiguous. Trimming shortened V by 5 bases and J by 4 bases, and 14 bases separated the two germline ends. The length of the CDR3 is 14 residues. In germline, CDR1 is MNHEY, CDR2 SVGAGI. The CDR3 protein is CASSPGVTSYGYTF. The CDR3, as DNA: TGTGCCAGCAGTCCCGGAGTGACGAGCTATGGCTACACCTTC.

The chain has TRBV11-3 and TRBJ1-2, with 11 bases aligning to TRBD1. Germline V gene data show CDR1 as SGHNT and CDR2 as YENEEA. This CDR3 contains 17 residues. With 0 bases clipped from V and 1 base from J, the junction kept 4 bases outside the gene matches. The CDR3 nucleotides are TGTGCCAGCAGCTTAGATCGGACAGGGGGCGATAACTATGGCTACACCTTC. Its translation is CASSLDRTGGDNYGYTF.

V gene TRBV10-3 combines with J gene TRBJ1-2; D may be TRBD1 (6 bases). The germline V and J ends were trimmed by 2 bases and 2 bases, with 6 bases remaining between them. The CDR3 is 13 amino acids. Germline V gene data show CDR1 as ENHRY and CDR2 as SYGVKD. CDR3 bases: TGTGCCATCAGTGAGACAGGGAACTATGGCTACACCTTC. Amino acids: CAISETGNYGYTF.

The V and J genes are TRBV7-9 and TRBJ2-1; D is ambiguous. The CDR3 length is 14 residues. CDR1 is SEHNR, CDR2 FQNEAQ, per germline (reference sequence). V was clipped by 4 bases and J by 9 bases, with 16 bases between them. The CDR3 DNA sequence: TGTGCCAGCAGCTCCCAACTGGCGGCGGTTGAGCAGTTCTTC. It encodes CASSSQLAAVEQFF.

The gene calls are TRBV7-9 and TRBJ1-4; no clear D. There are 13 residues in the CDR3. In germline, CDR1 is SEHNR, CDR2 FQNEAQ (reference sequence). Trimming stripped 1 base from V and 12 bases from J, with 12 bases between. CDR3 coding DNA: TGTGCCAGCAGCTTAGGGTTAAGGGATGAACTGTTTTTT. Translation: CASSLGLRDELFF.

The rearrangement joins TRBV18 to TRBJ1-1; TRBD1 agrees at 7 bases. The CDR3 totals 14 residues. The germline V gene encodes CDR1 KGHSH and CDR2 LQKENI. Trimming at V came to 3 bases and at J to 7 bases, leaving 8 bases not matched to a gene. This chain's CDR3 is CASSPGRGGFEAFF. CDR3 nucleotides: TGTGCCAGCTCACCGGGCAGGGGGGGTTTTGAAGCTTTCTTT.

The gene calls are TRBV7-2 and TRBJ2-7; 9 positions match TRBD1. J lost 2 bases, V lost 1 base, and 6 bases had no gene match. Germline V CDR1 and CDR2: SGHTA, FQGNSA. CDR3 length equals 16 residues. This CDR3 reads CASSLEGQGNPYEQYF. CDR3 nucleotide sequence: TGTGCCAGCAGCTTAGAAGGACAGGGGAATCCCTACGAGCAGTACTTC.

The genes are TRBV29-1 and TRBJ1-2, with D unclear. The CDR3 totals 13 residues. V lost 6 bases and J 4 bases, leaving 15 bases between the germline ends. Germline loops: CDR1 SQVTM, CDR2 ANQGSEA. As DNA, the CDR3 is TGCAGCGTCAGTAGTCAGGCAGCCTATGGCTACACCTTC. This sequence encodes CSVSSQAAYGYTF. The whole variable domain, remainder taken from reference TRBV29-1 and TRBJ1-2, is SAVISQKPSRDICQRGTSLTIQCQVDSQVTMMFWYRQQPGQSLTLIATANQGSEATYESGFVIDKFPISRPNLTFSTLTVSNMSPEDSSIYLCSVSSQAAYGYTFGSGTRLTVV.

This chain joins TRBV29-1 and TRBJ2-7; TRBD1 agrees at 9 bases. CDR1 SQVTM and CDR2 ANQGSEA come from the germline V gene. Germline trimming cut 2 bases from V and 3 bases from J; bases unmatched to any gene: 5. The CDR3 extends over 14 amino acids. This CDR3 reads CSVESTGGDYEQYF. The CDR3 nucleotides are TGCAGCGTTGAATCGACAGGGGGAGACTACGAGCAGTACTTC.

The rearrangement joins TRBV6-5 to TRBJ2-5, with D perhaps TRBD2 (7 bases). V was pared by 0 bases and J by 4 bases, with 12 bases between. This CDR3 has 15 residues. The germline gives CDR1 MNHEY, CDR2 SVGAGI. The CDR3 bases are TGTGCCAGCAGTTACTCGAGAAGGGGGGGAGAGACCCAGTACTTC. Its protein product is CASSYSRRGGETQYF.

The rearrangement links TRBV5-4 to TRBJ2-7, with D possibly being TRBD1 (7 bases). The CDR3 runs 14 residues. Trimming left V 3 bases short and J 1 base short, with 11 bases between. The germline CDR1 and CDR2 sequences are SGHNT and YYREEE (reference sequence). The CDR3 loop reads CASSYGGQSYEQYF. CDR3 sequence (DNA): TGTGCCAGCAGCTACGGGGGACAGTCCTACGAGCAGTACTTC. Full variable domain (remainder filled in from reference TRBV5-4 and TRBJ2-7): ETGVTQSPTHLIKTRGQQVTLRCSSQSGHNTVSWYQQALGQGPQFIFQYYREEENGRGNFPPRFSGLQFPNYSSELNVNALELDDSALYLCASSYGGQSYEQYFGPGTRLTVT.

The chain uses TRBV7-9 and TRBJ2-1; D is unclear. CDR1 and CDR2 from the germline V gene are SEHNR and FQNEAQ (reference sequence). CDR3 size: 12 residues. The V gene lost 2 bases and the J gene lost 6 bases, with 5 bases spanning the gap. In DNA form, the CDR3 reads TGTGCCAGCAGCTTAATCTCCAATGAGCAGTTCTTC. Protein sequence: CASSLISNEQFF.

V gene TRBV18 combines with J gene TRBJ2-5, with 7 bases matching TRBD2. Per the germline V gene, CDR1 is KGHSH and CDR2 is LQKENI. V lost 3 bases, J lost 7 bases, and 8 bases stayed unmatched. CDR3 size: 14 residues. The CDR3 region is CASSPRGGAGTQYF. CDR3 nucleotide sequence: TGTGCCAGCTCACCGCGGGGAGGGGCAGGGACCCAGTACTTC. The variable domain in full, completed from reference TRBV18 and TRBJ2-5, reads NAGVMQNPRHLVRRRGQEARLRCSPMKGHSHVYWYRQLPEEGLKFMVYLQKENIIDESGMPKERFSAEFPKEGPSILRIQQVVRGDSAAYFCASSPRGGAGTQYFGPGTRLLVL.

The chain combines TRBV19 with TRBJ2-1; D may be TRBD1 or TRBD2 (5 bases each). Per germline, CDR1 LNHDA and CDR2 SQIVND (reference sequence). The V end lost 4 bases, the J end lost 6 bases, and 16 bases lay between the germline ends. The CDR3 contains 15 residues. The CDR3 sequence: CASSTPGAGVNEQFF. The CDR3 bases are TGTGCCAGTAGTACCCCCGGGGCCGGAGTCAATGAGCAGTTCTTC.